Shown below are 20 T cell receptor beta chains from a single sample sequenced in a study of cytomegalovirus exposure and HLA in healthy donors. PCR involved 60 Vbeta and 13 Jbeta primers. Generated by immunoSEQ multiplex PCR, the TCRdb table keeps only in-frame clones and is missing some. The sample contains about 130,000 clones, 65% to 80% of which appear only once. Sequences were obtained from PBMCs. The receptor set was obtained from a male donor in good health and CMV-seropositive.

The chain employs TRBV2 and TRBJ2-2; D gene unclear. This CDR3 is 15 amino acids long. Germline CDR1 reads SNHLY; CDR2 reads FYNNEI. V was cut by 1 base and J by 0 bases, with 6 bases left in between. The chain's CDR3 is CASSEGLSNTGELFF. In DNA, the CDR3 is TGTGCCAGCAGTGAAGGTCTGTCGAACACCGGGGAGCTGTTTTTT. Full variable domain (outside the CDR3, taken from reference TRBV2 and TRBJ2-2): EPEVTQTPSHQVTQMGQEVILRCVPISNHLYFYWYRQILGQKVEFLVSFYNNEISEKSEIFDDQFSVERPDGSNFTLKIRSTKLEDSAMYFCASSEGLSNTGELFFGEGSRLTVL.

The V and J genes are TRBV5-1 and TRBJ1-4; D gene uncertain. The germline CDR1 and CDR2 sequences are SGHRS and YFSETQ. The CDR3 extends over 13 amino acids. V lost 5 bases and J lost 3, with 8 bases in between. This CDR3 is CASSQVPNEKLFF. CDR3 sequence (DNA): TGCGCCAGCAGTCAGGTCCCTAATGAAAAACTGTTTTTT.

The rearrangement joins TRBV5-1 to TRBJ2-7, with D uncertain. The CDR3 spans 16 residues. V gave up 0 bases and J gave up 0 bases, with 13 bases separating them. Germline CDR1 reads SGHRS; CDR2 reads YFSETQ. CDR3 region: CASSLDSSASSYEQYF. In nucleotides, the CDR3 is TGCGCCAGCAGCTTGGATTCCAGCGCGAGCTCCTACGAGCAGTACTTC.

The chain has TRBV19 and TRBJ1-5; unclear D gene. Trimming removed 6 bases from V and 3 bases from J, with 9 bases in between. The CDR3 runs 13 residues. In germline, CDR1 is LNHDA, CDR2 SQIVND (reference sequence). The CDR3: CASREAINQPQHF. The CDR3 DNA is TGTGCCAGTAGGGAGGCTATCAATCAGCCCCAGCATTTT.

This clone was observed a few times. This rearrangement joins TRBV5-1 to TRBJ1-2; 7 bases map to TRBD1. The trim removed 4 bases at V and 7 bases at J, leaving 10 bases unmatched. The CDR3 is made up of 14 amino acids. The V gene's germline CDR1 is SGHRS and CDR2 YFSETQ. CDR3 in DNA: TGCGCCAGCAGCCCGGACAGGACGACCCTTGGCTACACCTTC. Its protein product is CASSPDRTTLGYTF.

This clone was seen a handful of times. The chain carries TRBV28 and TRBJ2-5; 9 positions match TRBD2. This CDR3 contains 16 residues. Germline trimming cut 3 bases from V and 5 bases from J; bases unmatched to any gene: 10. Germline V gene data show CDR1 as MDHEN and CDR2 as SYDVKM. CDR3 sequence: CASSFLAGQPRETQYF. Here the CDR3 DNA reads TGTGCCAGCAGTTTCCTAGCGGGACAGCCTCGTGAGACCCAGTACTTC.

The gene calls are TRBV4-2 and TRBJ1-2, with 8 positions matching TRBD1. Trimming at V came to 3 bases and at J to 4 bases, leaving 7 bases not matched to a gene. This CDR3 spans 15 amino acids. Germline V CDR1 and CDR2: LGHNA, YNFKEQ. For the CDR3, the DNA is TGTGCCAGCAGCCAGGACTCAGGGGGCTTCTATGGCTACACCTTC. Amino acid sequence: CASSQDSGGFYGYTF.

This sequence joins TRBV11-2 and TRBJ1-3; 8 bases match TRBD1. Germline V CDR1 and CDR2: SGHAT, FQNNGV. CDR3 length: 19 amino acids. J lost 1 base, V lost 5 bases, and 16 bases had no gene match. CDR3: CASSVLGRGLGDSGNTIYF. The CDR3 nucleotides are TGTGCCAGCAGCGTACTAGGCAGGGGGCTGGGAGATTCTGGAAACACCATATATTTT.

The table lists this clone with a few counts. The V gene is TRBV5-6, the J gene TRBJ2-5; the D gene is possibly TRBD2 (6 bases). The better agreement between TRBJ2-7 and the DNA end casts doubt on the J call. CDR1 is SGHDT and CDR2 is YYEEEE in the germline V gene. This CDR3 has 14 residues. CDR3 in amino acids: CASRPEGSSYEQYF. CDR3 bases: TGTGCCAGCAGACCGGAGGGGAGCTCCTACGAGCAGTACTTC.

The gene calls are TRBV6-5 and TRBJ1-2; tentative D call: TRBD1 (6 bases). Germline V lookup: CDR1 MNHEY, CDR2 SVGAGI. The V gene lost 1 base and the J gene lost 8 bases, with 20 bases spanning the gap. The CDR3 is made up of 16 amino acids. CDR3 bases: TGTGCCAGCAGTTACTACCACAGGGCGGGTACTATAGGCTACACCTTC. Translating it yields CASSYYHRAGTIGYTF.

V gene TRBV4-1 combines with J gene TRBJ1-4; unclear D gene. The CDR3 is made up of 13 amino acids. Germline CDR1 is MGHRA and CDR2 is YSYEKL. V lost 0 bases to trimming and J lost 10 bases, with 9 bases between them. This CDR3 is CASSQDTEGKLFF. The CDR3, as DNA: TGCGCCAGCAGCCAAGACACAGAAGGAAAACTGTTTTTT.

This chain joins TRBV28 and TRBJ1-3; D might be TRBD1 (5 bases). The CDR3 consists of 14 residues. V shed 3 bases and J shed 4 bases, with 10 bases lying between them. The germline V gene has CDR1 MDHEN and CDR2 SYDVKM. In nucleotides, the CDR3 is TGTGCCAGCAGTTTGAGCGGGGCGGGAAACACCATATATTTT. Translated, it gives CASSLSGAGNTIYF.

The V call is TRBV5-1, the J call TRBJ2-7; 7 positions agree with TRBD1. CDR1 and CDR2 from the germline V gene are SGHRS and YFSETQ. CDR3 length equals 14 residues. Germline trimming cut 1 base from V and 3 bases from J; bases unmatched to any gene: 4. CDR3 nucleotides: TGCGCCAGCAGCTTGCAAGGGACAGACTACGAGCAGTACTTC. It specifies CASSLQGTDYEQYF.

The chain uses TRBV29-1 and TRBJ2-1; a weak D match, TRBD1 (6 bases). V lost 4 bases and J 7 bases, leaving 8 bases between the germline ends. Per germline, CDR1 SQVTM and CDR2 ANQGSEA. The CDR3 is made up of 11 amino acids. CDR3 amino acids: CSVVQGNEQFF. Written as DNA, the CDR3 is TGCAGCGTTGTACAGGGTAATGAGCAGTTCTTC.

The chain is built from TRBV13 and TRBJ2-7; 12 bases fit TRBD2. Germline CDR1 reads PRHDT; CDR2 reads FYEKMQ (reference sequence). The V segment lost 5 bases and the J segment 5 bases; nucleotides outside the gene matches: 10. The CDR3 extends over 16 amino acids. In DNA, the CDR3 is TGTGCCAGCAGCCCCTGGACTAGCGGGATAGTCCACGAGCAGTACTTC. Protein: CASSPWTSGIVHEQYF.

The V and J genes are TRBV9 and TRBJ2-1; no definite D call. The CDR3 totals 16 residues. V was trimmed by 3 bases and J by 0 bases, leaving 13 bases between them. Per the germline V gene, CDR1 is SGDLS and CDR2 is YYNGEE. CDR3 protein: CASSGSVRSSYNEQFF. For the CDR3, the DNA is TGTGCCAGCAGCGGGTCAGTGAGGAGCTCCTACAATGAGCAGTTCTTC.

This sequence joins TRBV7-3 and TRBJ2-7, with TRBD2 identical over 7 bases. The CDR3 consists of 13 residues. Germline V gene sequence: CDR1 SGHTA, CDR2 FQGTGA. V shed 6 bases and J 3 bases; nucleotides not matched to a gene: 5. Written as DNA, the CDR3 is TGTGCCAGCAGTTTAGGGACTAACTACGAGCAGTACTTC. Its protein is CASSLGTNYEQYF.

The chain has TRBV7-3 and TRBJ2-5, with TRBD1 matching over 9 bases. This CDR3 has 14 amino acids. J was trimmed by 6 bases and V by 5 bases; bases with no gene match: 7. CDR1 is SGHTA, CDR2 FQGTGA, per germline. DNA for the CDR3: TGTGCCAGCAGCGCGGGACAGGGATATCAGACCCAGTACTTC. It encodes CASSAGQGYQTQYF.

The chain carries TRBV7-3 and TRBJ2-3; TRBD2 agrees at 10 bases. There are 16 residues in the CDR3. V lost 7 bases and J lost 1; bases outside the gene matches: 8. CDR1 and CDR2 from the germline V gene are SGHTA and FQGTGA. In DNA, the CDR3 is TGTGCCAGCACCCGAAGCGGGAGGGGGGGCACAGATACGCAGTATTTT. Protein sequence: CASTRSGRGGTDTQYF.

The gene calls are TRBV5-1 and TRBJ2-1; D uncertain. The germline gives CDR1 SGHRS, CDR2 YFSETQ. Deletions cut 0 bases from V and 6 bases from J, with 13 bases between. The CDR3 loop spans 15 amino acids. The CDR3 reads CASSLALTPPNEQFF. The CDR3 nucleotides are TGCGCCAGCAGCTTGGCACTGACTCCTCCCAATGAGCAGTTCTTC.